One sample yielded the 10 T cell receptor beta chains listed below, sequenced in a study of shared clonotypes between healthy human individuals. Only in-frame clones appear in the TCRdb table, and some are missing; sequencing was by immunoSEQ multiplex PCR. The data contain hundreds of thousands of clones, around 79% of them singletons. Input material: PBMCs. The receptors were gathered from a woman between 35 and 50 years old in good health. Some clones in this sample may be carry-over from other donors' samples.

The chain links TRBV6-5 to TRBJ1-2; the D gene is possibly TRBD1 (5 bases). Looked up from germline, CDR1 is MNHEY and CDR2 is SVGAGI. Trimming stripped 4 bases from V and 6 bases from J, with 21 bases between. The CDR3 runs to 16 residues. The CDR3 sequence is CASSLTGTRPGDGYTF. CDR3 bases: TGTGCCAGCAGTTTAACAGGTACCCGACCCGGGGATGGCTACACCTTC.

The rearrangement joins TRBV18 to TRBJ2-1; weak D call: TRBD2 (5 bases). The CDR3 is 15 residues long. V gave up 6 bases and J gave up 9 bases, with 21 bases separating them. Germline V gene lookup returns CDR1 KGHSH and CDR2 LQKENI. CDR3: CASSSGIRLGSEQFF. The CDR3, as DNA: TGTGCCAGCTCTTCCGGGATCCGACTTGGTAGTGAGCAGTTCTTC.

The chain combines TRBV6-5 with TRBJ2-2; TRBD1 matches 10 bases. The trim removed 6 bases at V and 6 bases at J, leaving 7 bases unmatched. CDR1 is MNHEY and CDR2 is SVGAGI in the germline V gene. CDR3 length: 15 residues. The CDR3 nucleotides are TGTGCCAGCAGGGTGGGACAGGGGTTACCCGGGGAGCTGTTTTTT. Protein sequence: CASRVGQGLPGELFF.

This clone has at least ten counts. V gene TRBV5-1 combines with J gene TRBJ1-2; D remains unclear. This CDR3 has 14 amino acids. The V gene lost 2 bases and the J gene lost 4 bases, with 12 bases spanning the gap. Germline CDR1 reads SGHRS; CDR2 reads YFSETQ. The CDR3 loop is CASSLIPSAYGYTF. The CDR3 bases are TGCGCCAGCAGCTTAATACCCTCAGCCTATGGCTACACCTTC.

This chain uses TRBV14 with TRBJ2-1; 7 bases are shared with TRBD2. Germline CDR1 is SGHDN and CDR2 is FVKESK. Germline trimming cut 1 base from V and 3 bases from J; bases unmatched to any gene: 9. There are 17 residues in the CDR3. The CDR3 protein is CASSQVPRGSIYNEQFF. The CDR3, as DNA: TGTGCCAGCAGCCAAGTGCCTCGCGGGAGTATCTACAATGAGCAGTTCTTC.

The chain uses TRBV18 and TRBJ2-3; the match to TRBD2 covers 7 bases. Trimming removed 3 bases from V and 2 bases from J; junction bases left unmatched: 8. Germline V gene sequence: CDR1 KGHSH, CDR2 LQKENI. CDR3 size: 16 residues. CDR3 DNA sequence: TGTGCCAGCTCACCCGCGACTAGCTACGCCACAGATACGCAGTATTTT. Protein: CASSPATSYATDTQYF.

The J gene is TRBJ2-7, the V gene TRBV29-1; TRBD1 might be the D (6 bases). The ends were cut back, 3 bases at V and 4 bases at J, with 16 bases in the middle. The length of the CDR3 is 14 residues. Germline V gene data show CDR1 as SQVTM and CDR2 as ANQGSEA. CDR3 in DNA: TGCAGCGTTGAGGGGGCCGGAGCGATATACGAGCAGTACTTC. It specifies CSVEGAGAIYEQYF.

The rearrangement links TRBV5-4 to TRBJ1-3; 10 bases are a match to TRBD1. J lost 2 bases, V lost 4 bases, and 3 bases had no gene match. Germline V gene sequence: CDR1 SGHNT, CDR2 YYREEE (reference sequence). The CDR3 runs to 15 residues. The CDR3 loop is CASSLGQGAGNTIYF. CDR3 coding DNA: TGTGCCAGCAGCCTTGGACAGGGGGCTGGAAACACCATATATTTT.

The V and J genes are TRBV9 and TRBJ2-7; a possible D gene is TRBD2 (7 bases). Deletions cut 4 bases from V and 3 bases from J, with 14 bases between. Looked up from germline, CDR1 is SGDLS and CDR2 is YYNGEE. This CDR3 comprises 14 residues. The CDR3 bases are TGTGCCAGCAGCCTTGGACTAGGGGGCTACGAGCAGTACTTC. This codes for CASSLGLGGYEQYF.

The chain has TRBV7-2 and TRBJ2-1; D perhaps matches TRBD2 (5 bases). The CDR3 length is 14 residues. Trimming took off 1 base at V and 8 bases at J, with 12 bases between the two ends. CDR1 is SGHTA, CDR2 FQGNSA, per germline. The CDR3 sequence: CASSLDPSRYEQFF. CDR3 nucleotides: TGTGCCAGCAGCTTAGATCCTAGCCGGTATGAGCAGTTCTTC.